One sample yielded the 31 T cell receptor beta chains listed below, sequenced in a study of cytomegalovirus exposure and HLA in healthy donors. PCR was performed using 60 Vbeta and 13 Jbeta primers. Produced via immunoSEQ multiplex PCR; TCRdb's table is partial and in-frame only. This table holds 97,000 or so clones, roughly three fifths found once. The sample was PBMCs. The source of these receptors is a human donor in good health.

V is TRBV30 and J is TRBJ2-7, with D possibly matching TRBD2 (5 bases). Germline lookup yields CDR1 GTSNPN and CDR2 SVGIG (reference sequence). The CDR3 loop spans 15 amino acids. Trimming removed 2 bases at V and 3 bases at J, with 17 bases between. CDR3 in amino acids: CAWSPGRVPGYEQYF. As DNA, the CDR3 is TGTGCCTGGAGTCCCGGGCGGGTACCAGGCTACGAGCAGTACTTC.

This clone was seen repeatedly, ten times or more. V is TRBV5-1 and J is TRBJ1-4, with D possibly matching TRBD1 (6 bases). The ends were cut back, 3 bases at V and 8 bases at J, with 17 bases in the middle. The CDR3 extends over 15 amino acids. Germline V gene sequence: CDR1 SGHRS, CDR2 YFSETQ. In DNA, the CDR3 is TGCGCCAGCAGCTCCGGCTGGGGGCGTGGGGAAAAACTGTTTTTT. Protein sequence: CASSSGWGRGEKLFF.

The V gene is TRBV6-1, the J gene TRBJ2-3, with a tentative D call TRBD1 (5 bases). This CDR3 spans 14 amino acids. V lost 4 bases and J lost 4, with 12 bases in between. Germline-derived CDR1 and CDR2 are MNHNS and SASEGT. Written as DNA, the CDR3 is TGTGCCAGCAGTGGACAGTTTGGTGCAGATACGCAGTATTTT. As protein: CASSGQFGADTQYF.

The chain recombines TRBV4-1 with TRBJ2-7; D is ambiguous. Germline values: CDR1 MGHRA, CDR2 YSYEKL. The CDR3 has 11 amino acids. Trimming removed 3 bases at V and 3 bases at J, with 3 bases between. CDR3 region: CASSHSYEQYF. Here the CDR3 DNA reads TGCGCCAGCAGCCACAGCTACGAGCAGTACTTC.

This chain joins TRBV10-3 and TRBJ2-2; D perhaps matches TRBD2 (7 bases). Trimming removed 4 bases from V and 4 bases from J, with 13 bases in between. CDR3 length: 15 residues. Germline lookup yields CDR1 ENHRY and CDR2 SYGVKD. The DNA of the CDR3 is TGTGCCATCAGTGGGGGGGGGCCGGTCACCGGGGAGCTGTTTTTT. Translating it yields CAISGGGPVTGELFF.

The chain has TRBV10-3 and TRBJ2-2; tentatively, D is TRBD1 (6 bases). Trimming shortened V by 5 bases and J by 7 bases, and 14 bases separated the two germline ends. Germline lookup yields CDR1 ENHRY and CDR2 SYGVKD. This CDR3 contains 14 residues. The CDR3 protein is CAISIQQGIGELFF. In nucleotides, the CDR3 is TGTGCCATCAGTATACAACAGGGTATCGGGGAGCTGTTTTTT.

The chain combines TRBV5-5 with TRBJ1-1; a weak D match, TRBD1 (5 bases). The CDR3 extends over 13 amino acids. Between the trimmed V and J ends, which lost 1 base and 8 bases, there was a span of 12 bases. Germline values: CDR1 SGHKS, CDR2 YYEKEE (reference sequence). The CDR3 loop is CASSLSGNREAFF. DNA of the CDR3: TGTGCCAGCAGCTTGAGTGGTAACAGGGAAGCTTTCTTT.

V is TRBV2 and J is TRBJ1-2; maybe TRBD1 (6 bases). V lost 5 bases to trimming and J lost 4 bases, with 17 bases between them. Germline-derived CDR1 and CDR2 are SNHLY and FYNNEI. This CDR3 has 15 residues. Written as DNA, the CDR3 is TGTGCCAGCAGTTCAACGACAGGTGTGTTCTATGGCTACACCTTC. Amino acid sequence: CASSSTTGVFYGYTF.

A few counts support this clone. The CDR3 reads CASSSRTGVGTGELFF. The DNA of the CDR3 is TGTGCCAGCAGCTCACGGACAGGTGTTGGCACCGGGGAGCTGTTTTTT. The gene calls are TRBV7-8 and TRBJ2-2; 7 bases line up with TRBD1. The germline CDR1 and CDR2 sequences are SGHVS and FQNEAQ. The junction had 9 bases not matched to a gene; V was cut back by 4 bases and J by 4 bases. The CDR3 extends over 16 amino acids.

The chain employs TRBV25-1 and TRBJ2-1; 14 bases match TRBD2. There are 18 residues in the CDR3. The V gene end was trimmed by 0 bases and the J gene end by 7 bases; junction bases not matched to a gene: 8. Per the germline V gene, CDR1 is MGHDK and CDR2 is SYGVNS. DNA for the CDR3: TGTGCCAGCAGTGAATATCGACTAGCGGGAGGGCCATCGAATGAGCAGTTCTTC. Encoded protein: CASSEYRLAGGPSNEQFF.

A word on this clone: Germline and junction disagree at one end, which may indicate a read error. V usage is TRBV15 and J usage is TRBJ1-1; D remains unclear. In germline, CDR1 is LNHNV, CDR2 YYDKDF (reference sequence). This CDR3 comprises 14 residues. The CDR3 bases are TGTGCCACGAGCAGGATGACGGGTCCCACTGAAGCTTTCTTT. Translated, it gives CATSRMTGPTEAFF.

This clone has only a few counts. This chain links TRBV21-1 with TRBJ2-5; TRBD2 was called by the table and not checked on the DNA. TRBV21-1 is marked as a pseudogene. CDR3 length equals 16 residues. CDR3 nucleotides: TGTGCCAGCGGGACTAGCGGGAGGACAATCCAAGAGACCCAGTACTTC. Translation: CASGTSGRTIQETQYF.

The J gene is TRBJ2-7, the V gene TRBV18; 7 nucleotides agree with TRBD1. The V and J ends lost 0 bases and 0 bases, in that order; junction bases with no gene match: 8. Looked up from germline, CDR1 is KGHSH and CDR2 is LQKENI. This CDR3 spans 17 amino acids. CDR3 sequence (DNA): TGTGCCAGCTCACCACCGAGCGAGGGGGCCATCTCCTACGAGCAGTACTTC. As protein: CASSPPSEGAISYEQYF.

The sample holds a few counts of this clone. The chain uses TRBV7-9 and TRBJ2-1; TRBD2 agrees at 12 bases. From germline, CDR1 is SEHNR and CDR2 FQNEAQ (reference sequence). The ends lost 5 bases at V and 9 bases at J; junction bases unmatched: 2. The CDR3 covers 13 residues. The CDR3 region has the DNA TGTGCCAGCAGCCAGGGACTAGCGGGTGAGCAGTTCTTC. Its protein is CASSQGLAGEQFF.

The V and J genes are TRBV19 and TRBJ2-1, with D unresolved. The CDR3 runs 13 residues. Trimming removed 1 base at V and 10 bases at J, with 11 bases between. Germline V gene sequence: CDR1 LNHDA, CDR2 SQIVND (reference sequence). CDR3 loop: CASSIVPAIEQFF. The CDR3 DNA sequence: TGTGCCAGTAGTATAGTGCCAGCGATAGAGCAGTTCTTC. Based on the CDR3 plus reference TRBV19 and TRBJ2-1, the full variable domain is DGGITQSPKYLFRKEGQNVTLSCEQNLNHDAMYWYRQDPGQGLRLIYYSQIVNDFQKGDIAEGYSVSREKKESFPLTVTSAQKNPTAFYLCASSIVPAIEQFFGPGTRLTVL.

This CDR3 reads CASSPMGLSYEQYF. As DNA, the CDR3 is TGTGCCAGTAGCCCGATGGGACTGAGCTACGAGCAGTACTTC. The chain is built from TRBV19 and TRBJ2-7; weak D call: TRBD2 (6 bases). Germline values: CDR1 LNHDA, CDR2 SQIVND (reference sequence). Trimming pared 6 bases from V and 3 bases from J, leaving 15 bases between. There are 14 residues in the CDR3.

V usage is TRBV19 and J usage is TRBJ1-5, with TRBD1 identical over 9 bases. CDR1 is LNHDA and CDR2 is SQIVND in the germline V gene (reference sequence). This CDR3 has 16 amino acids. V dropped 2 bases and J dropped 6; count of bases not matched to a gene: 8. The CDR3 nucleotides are TGTGCCAGTAGTATATACAGGGGACAGGGTTCTCAGCCCCAGCATTTT. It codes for CASSIYRGQGSQPQHF.

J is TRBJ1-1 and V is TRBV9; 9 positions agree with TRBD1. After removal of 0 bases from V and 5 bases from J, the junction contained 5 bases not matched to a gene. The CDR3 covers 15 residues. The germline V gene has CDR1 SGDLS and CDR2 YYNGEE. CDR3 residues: CASSVDTGGGTEAFF. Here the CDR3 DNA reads TGTGCCAGCAGCGTAGATACAGGGGGCGGTACTGAAGCTTTCTTT.

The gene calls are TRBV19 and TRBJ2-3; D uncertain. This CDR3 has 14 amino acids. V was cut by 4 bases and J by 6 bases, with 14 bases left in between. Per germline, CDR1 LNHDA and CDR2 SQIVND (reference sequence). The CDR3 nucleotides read TGTGCCAGTAGTAGCGGCCCTTTACTGGATACGCAGTATTTT. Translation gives CASSSGPLLDTQYF.

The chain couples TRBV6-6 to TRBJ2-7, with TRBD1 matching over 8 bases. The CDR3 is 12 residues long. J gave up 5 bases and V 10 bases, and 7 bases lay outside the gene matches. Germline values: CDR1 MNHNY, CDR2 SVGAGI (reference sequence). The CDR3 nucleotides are TGTGCCACCTCGGACAGGGTGCACGAGCAGTACTTC. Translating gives CATSDRVHEQYF.

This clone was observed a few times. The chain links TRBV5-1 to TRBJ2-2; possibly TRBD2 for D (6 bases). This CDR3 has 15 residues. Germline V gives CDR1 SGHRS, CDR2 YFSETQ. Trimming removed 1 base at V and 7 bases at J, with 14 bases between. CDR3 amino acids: CASSLWASVGGELFF. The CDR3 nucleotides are TGCGCCAGCAGCTTGTGGGCTAGCGTAGGCGGGGAGCTGTTTTTT. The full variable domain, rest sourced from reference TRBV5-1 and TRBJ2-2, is KAGVTQTPRYLIKTRGQQVTLSCSPISGHRSVSWYQQTPGQGLQFLFEYFSETQRNKGNFPGRFSGRQFSNSRSEMNVSTLELGDSALYLCASSLWASVGGELFFGEGSRLTVL.

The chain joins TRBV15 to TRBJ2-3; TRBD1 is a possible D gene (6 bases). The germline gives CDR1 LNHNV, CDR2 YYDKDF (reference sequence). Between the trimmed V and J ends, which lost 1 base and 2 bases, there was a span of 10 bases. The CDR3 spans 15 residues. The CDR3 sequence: CATSRGRGNTDTQYF. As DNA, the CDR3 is TGTGCCACCAGCAGAGGCAGGGGAAACACAGATACGCAGTATTTT.

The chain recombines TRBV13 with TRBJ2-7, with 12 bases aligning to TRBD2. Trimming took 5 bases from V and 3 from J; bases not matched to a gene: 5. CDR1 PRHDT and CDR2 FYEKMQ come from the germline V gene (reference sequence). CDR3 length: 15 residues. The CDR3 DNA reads TGTGCCAGCAGCGCGGGGACTAGCGGGTTCTACGAGCAGTACTTC. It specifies CASSAGTSGFYEQYF.

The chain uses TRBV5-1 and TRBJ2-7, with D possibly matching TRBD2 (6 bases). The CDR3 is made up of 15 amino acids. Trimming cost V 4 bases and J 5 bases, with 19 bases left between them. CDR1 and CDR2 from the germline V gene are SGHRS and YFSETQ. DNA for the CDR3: TGCGCCAGCAGCGCGGGGACTGCCCGAGGGGACGAGCAGTACTTC. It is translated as CASSAGTARGDEQYF.

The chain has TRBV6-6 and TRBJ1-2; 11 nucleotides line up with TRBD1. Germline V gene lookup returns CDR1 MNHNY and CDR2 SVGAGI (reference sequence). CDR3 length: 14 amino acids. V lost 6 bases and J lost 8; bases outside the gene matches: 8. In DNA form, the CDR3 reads TGTGCCAGCAGCGTAGGACAGGGGGCAAGGGGCTACACCTTC. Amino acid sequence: CASSVGQGARGYTF.

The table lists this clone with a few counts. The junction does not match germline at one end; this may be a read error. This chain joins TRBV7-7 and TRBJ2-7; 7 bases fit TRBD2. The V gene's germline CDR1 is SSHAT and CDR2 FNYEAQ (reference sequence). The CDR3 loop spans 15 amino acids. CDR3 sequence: CASSLAFSGPHEQYF. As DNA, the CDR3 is TGTGCTAGCAGCTTAGCGTTTAGCGGGCCCCACGAGCAGTACTTC.

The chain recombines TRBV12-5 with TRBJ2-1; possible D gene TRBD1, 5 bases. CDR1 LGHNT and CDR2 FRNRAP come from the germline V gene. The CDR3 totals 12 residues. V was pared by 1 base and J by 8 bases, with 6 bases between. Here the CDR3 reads CASGLGGDEQFF. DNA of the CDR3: TGTGCTAGTGGTTTGGGGGGCGATGAGCAGTTCTTC. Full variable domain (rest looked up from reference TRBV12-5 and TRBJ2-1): DARVTQTPRHKVTEMGQEVTMRCQPILGHNTVFWYRQTMMQGLELLAYFRNRAPLDDSGMPKDRFSAEMPDATLATLKIQPSEPRDSAVYFCASGLGGDEQFFGPGTRLTVL.

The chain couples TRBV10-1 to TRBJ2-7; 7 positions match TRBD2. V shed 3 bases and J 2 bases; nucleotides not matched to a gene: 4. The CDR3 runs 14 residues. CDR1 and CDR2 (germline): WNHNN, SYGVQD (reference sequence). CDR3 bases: TGCGCCAGCAGTGAAAGCGGGGTCCCCTACGAGCAGTACTTC. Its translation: CASSESGVPYEQYF.

The CDR3 DNA reads TGTGCCAGCTCACCAAGAGGAGCTATCCAAGAGACCCAGTACTTC. Protein product: CASSPRGAIQETQYF. This rearrangement joins TRBV18 to TRBJ2-5; D unresolved. The CDR3 covers 15 residues. Germline assignment: CDR1 KGHSH and CDR2 LQKENI. With 2 bases removed from V and 1 base from J, the gap between germline ends came to 11 bases.

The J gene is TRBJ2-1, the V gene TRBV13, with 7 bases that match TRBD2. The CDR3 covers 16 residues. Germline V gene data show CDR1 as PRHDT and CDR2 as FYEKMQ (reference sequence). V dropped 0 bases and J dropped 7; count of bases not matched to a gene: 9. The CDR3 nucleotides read TGTGCCAGCAGCTTAGGGGCGAGCGGGACCTGGAATGAGCAGTTCTTC. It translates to CASSLGASGTWNEQFF.

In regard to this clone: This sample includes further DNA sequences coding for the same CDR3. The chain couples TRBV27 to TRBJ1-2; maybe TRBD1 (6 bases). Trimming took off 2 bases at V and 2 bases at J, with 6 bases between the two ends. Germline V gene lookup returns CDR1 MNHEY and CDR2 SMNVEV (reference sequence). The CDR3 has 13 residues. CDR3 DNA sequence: TGTGCCAGCAGTTTACAGGGGAACTATGGCTACACCTTC. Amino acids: CASSLQGNYGYTF.